What follows are 27 T cell receptor beta chains derived from one specimen sequenced in a study of OX40 agonist ivuxolimab in advanced cancers. Library preparation was by the immunoSEQ multiplex PCR assay. TCRdb obtained this table from immuneACCESS and retained in-frame rearrangements with V and J assigned. These tables miss some clones; where compared with another copy, unresolved V genes account for less than half of the shortfall, and the remainder is unexplained. The sample contains 90,000 to 150,000 clones, approximately 92% of them found a single time. Jointly, the top ten make up about 0.55% of the sample. This sample comprised CD4+ or CD8+ T cells sorted from blood, obtained in a trial of the OX40 agonist ivuxolimab. These receptors came from an adult with an advanced solid tumor such as melanoma, head and neck, liver or kidney cancer.

J is TRBJ2-7 and V is TRBV9; 7 nucleotides line up with TRBD1. The CDR3 is 14 residues long. The ends lost 0 bases at V and 7 bases at J; junction bases unmatched: 7. CDR1 is SGDLS, CDR2 YYNGEE, per germline. The CDR3 sequence: CASSVGQGVGEQYF. CDR3 in DNA: TGTGCCAGCAGCGTAGGACAGGGAGTAGGGGAGCAGTACTTC.

This clone came up a few times. This sequence joins TRBV7-9 and TRBJ1-2, with 7 bases matching TRBD1. The CDR3 is made up of 12 amino acids. J was trimmed by 8 bases and V by 5 bases; bases with no gene match: 5. Germline V gives CDR1 SEHNR, CDR2 FQNEAQ (reference sequence). The CDR3 DNA follows: TGTGCCAGCAGCGGGCCACAGGGGGGCTACACCTTC. This gives the protein CASSGPQGGYTF. Full variable domain (missing parts from reference TRBV7-9 and TRBJ1-2): DTGVSQNPRHKITKRGQNVTFRCDPISEHNRLYWYRQTLGQGPEFLTYFQNEAQLEKSRLLSDRFSAERPKGSFSTLEIQRTEQGDSAMYLCASSGPQGGYTFGSGTRLTVV.

This sequence joins TRBV6-5 and TRBJ2-3, with D possibly being TRBD1 (6 bases). Germline V gene lookup returns CDR1 MNHEY and CDR2 SVGAGI. This CDR3 is 15 amino acids long. Trimming left V 7 bases short and J 0 bases short, with 14 bases between. The CDR3 here is CASKLWTASTDTQYF. The CDR3, as DNA: TGTGCCAGCAAACTATGGACAGCCAGCACAGATACGCAGTATTTT.

This rearrangement joins TRBV7-2 to TRBJ2-7, with D unclear. There are 15 residues in the CDR3. V lost 1 base and J 4 bases, leaving 14 bases between the germline ends. Germline CDR1 and CDR2: SGHTA and FQGNSA. The CDR3 reads CASSLGGQLSYEQYF. The CDR3 coding sequence is TGTGCCAGCAGCTTAGGTGGTCAGCTATCATACGAGCAGTACTTC.

The chain is built from TRBV7-9 and TRBJ2-1, with D perhaps given as TRBD1 or TRBD2 (6 bases each). The CDR3 is 12 residues long. CDR1 SEHNR and CDR2 FQNEAQ come from the germline V gene (reference sequence). The V end lost 8 bases, the J end lost 8 bases, and 13 bases lay between the germline ends. The CDR3 sequence is CASPGGEYEQFF. The CDR3, as DNA: TGTGCCAGCCCCGGGGGCGAGTATGAGCAGTTCTTC.

V gene TRBV19 combines with J gene TRBJ1-5; no firm D call. This CDR3 contains 14 residues. Germline-derived CDR1 and CDR2 are LNHDA and SQIVND (reference sequence). CDR3 coding DNA: TGTGCAGCGGGCCTAACAAATAGCAATCAGCCCCAGCATTTT. It codes for CAAGLTNSNQPQHF. The variable domain in full, completed from reference TRBV19 and TRBJ1-5, reads DGGITQSPKYLFRKEGQNVTLSCEQNLNHDAMYWYRQDPGQGLRLIYYSQIVNDFQKGDIAEGYSVSREKKESFPLTVTSAQKNPTAFYLCAAGLTNSNQPQHFGDGTRLSIL.

The chain uses TRBV13 and TRBJ2-3; 16 bases line up with TRBD2. Looked up from germline, CDR1 is PRHDT and CDR2 is FYEKMQ (reference sequence). V gave up 4 bases and J gave up 0 bases; unmatched junction bases: 10. The CDR3 runs to 20 residues. This CDR3 is CASSSLSGTSGGGSTDTQYF. The CDR3 DNA reads TGTGCCAGCAGCTCTCTATCCGGGACTAGCGGGGGGGGTAGCACAGATACGCAGTATTTT. Full variable domain (rest looked up from reference TRBV13 and TRBJ2-3): AAGVIQSPRHLIKEKRETATLKCYPIPRHDTVYWYQQGPGQDPQFLISFYEKMQSDKGSIPDRFSAQQFSDYHSELNMSSLELGDSALYFCASSSLSGTSGGGSTDTQYFGPGTRLTVL.

V and J are TRBV19 and TRBJ2-1, with 11 bases that match TRBD2. V trimming: 6 bases; J trimming: 3 bases; junction bases outside the gene matches: 10. CDR1 and CDR2 from the germline V gene are LNHDA and SQIVND (reference sequence). This CDR3 has 17 amino acids. In DNA form, the CDR3 reads TGTGCCAGTAGCCCCTACAGCGGGACTAGCGGCTACAATGAGCAGTTCTTC. Its translation is CASSPYSGTSGYNEQFF.

This clone was recorded a few times. The J gene is TRBJ2-7, the V gene TRBV4-3; D could derive from TRBD1 or TRBD2 (5 bases each). Trimming removed 0 bases at V and 7 bases at J, with 7 bases between. The V gene's germline CDR1 is LGHNA and CDR2 YSLEER. The length of the CDR3 is 12 residues. CDR3 in DNA: TGCGCCAGCAGCCAAGATTGGGGGGAGCAGTACTTC. Protein sequence: CASSQDWGEQYF.

The genes are TRBV10-3 and TRBJ1-3; D not certain. This CDR3 is 13 amino acids long. The germline V gene has CDR1 ENHRY and CDR2 SYGVKD. V lost 6 bases, J lost 2 bases, and 8 bases lay in between. The CDR3 DNA sequence: TGTGCCATCAGAAAGCAACCTGGAAACACCATATATTTT. This translates into CAIRKQPGNTIYF.

This chain connects TRBV30 to TRBJ2-3, with 10 bases that match TRBD2. J was trimmed by 4 bases and V by 5 bases; bases with no gene match: 6. Germline lookup yields CDR1 GTSNPN and CDR2 SVGIG (reference sequence). This CDR3 has 14 amino acids. The CDR3 spells CAWRLAGGPDTQYF. The CDR3 DNA reads TGTGCCTGGCGACTAGCGGGTGGCCCAGATACGCAGTATTTT.

This clone was counted a few times. This chain uses TRBV7-2 with TRBJ1-6; perhaps TRBD1 as D (6 bases). The CDR3 has 15 amino acids. Trimming cost V 2 bases and J 9 bases, with 14 bases left between them. Germline loops: CDR1 SGHTA, CDR2 FQGNSA. CDR3 region: CASSLYAGGGSPLHF. The CDR3 DNA follows: TGTGCCAGCAGCTTATACGCGGGGGGCGGTTCACCCCTCCACTTT.

The chain employs TRBV6-5 and TRBJ1-5; D is unresolved. V lost 0 bases, J lost 4 bases, and 4 bases lay in between. The CDR3 extends over 13 amino acids. Germline V gene lookup returns CDR1 MNHEY and CDR2 SVGAGI. In nucleotides, the CDR3 is TGTGCCAGCAGTTACTCCTGGAATCAGCCCCAGCATTTT. It encodes CASSYSWNQPQHF.

The chain uses TRBV29-1 and TRBJ2-7; 12 bases are shared with TRBD2. The V segment lost 6 bases and the J segment 7 bases; nucleotides outside the gene matches: 19. The germline CDR1 and CDR2 sequences are SQVTM and ANQGSEA. The CDR3 has 17 residues. DNA of the CDR3: TGCAGCGTCCGTCAGTGGACAGCGACTAGCGGGGGATCTGAGCAGTACTTC. It yields the protein CSVRQWTATSGGSEQYF.

A single count supports this clone. V gene TRBV7-9 combines with J gene TRBJ2-7; the D call may be TRBD1 or TRBD2 (6 bases each). This CDR3 is built from 15 residues. CDR1 is SEHNR, CDR2 FQNEAQ, per germline (reference sequence). The V gene lost 1 base and the J gene lost 7 bases, with 17 bases spanning the gap. In nucleotides, the CDR3 is TGTGCCAGCAGCTTAGGAGGTTGGGGGGCCGGGGAGCAGTACTTC. It yields the protein CASSLGGWGAGEQYF. Full variable domain (rest looked up from reference TRBV7-9 and TRBJ2-7): DTGVSQNPRHKITKRGQNVTFRCDPISEHNRLYWYRQTLGQGPEFLTYFQNEAQLEKSRLLSDRFSAERPKGSFSTLEIQRTEQGDSAMYLCASSLGGWGAGEQYFGPGTRLTVT.

This chain connects TRBV7-9 to TRBJ1-4; no clear D gene. Germline-derived CDR1 and CDR2 are SEHNR and FQNEAQ (reference sequence). Deletions cut 2 bases from V and 0 bases from J, with 19 bases between. The CDR3 loop spans 19 amino acids. Here the CDR3 reads CASSLNLGWRAATNEKLFF. The CDR3 DNA reads as TGTGCCAGCAGCTTAAATCTCGGATGGCGGGCCGCAACTAATGAAAAACTGTTTTTT.

V and J are TRBV5-1 and TRBJ2-1; 8 bases are a match to TRBD1. Trimming removed 1 base from V and 0 bases from J; junction bases left unmatched: 3. The germline CDR1 and CDR2 sequences are SGHRS and YFSETQ. The CDR3 is 16 amino acids. CDR3 sequence (DNA): TGCGCCAGCAGCTTGCAGGGGGCTCTCTCCTACAATGAGCAGTTCTTC. Translating it yields CASSLQGALSYNEQFF.

The chain links TRBV28 to TRBJ1-5; 8 bases are a match to TRBD1. There are 15 residues in the CDR3. The trim removed 5 bases at V and 3 bases at J, leaving 6 bases unmatched. CDR1 MDHEN and CDR2 SYDVKM come from the germline V gene. CDR3 loop: CASSGRQGYNQPQHF. CDR3 coding DNA: TGTGCCAGCAGTGGAAGACAGGGGTACAATCAGCCCCAGCATTTT.

The genes are TRBV29-1 and TRBJ1-1; D gene uncertain. Germline loops: CDR1 SQVTM, CDR2 ANQGSEA. The CDR3 totals 14 residues. Trimming stripped 2 bases from V and 0 bases from J, with 10 bases between. CDR3 residues: CSVEKNLMNTEAFF. CDR3 nucleotides: TGCAGCGTTGAAAAAAATCTGATGAACACTGAAGCTTTCTTT.

The CDR3 is CASSKQGAVLDEQFF. Written as DNA, the CDR3 is TGTGCCAGTAGTAAACAGGGGGCGGTCCTTGATGAGCAGTTCTTC. The rearrangement links TRBV19 to TRBJ2-1, with 9 bases fitting TRBD1. Germline V gives CDR1 LNHDA, CDR2 SQIVND (reference sequence). J lost 8 bases, V lost 4 bases, and 9 bases had no gene match. The CDR3 consists of 15 residues.

This chain joins TRBV19 and TRBJ1-6; TRBD1 matches 10 bases. The germline CDR1 and CDR2 sequences are LNHDA and SQIVND (reference sequence). V trimming: 5 bases; J trimming: 10 bases; junction bases outside the gene matches: 11. There are 16 residues in the CDR3. CDR3 amino acids: CASSARDRGNYSPLHF. The CDR3 DNA reads TGTGCCAGTAGTGCGAGGGACAGGGGAAATTACTCACCCCTCCACTTT.

The chain combines TRBV28 with TRBJ2-3; 7 bases map to TRBD1. CDR1 and CDR2 from the germline V gene are MDHEN and SYDVKM. The CDR3 is made up of 16 amino acids. Trimming took 6 bases from V and 1 from J; bases not matched to a gene: 10. In nucleotides, the CDR3 is TGTGCCAGCAGACCCGAGACAGGGCTCGGCACAGATACGCAGTATTTT. Amino acid sequence: CASRPETGLGTDTQYF.

The chain combines TRBV6-5 with TRBJ1-5; no definite D call. The CDR3 consists of 16 residues. Germline-derived CDR1 and CDR2 are MNHEY and SVGAGI. V lost 0 bases, J lost 7 bases, and 16 bases lay in between. CDR3 sequence: CASSYSRGGLGQPQHF. CDR3 DNA sequence: TGTGCCAGCAGTTACTCCCGGGGTGGGTTGGGCCAGCCCCAGCATTTT.

This chain connects TRBV6-1 to TRBJ2-1; 13 bases align to TRBD2. Germline CDR1 is MNHNS and CDR2 is SASEGT. This CDR3 region has 15 residues. Unmatched junction bases numbered 5, after V lost 0 bases and J lost 12 bases. As DNA, the CDR3 is TGTGCCAGCAGTGAAGCACTAGCGGGGGGGCGTTGGCAGTTCTTC. It translates to CASSEALAGGRWQFF.

This clone appeared once. V usage is TRBV2 and J usage is TRBJ1-6, with D tentatively TRBD1 (5 bases). The V gene's germline CDR1 is SNHLY and CDR2 FYNNEI. With 6 bases removed from V and 7 bases from J, the gap between germline ends came to 13 bases. This CDR3 has 14 amino acids. The CDR3, as DNA: TGTGCCAGCAGCCCCACGGGGCAGAATTCACCCCTCCACTTT. It codes for CASSPTGQNSPLHF.

The J gene is TRBJ2-5, the V gene TRBV11-2; TRBD1 matches 7 bases. The CDR3 length is 16 residues. Germline V gene sequence: CDR1 SGHAT, CDR2 FQNNGV. The junction had 13 bases not matched to a gene; V was cut back by 4 bases and J by 5 bases. CDR3 sequence (DNA): TGTGCCAGCAGCTCAACACAAGCACAGGGGCGTGAGACCCAGTACTTC. Translated: CASSSTQAQGRETQYF.

This chain uses TRBV7-9 with TRBJ1-4; D might be TRBD1 (6 bases). The germline V and J ends were trimmed by 1 base and 5 bases, with 14 bases remaining between them. This CDR3 has 16 residues. Germline values: CDR1 SEHNR, CDR2 FQNEAQ (reference sequence). The CDR3 DNA sequence: TGTGCCAGCAGCTTAGTTTCATGGGGGCGGAATGAAAAACTGTTTTTT. It is translated as CASSLVSWGRNEKLFF.